This TCR beta chain was recovered during a study of cytomegalovirus exposure and HLA in healthy donors. Overall study findings and caveats: Further analysis, carried out later, found HLA-associated TCR beta chains more clonally expanded than equally common other chains. Earlier analysis found most TCR beta V segments productive about 90% or about 30% of the time.

In regard to this clone: Its specificity is unknown.

J lost 5 bases, V lost 6 bases, and 7 bases had no gene match. The CDR3 spans 14 residues. Germline CDR1 MDHEN, CDR2 SYDVKM. Amplification used 60 Vbeta primers and 13 Jbeta primers. Source study methods: In a later analysis, some 80 million unique TCR beta chains included roughly 11 million shared by two or more donors. Using immunoSEQ multiplex PCR, the repertoire was profiled, and TCRdb retains in-frame clones only, with some absent. The D gene and trimming were derived from the DNA, and the V and J assignments and clone size from that table. The table lists 150,000 to 200,000 clones, roughly two thirds of them singletons.

The chain couples TRBV28 to TRBJ1-2, with 9 bases that match TRBD1. The source of this sequence is a woman aged 18-29 years in good health and CMV-seropositive. The sample was PBMCs. This CDR3 reads CASSLLDRGYGYTF. The CDR3 DNA sequence: TGTGCCAGCAGCCTACTGGACAGGGGATATGGCTACACCTTC.